This is a list of T cell receptor beta chains from one sample in a study of T cells after yellow fever vaccination. Using its own MiXCR run on the 5' RACE reads, TCRdb lists one record per CDR3 protein. The sample holds about 120,000 distinct CDR3 sequences, approximately 9% seen once. The input for sequencing was CD8+ T cells sorted from PBMCs, taken on the day of the yellow fever booster vaccination. Source of these receptors: a man between 18 and 35 years old who received the YFV17D yellow fever vaccine. The CDR3 runs from the conserved cysteine through the conserved F or W. D genes are given only for firm matches. Not all rows give a size; the values are once, few, many and, for expanded clones, a class.

clone_size: few; j_call: TRBJ2-2; d_call: TRBD2; v_call: TRBV11-3; cdr3_nt: TGTGCCAGCAGCTTTAGCGGGGGGGCCTCCGGGGAGCTGTTTTTT; cdr3_aa: CASSFSGGASGELFF
clone_size: NA; j_call: TRBJ2-1; d_call: TRBD2; v_call: TRBV20-1; cdr3_nt: TGCAGTGCTGGGGGGACGGGGGGATTATACACTGAGCAGTTCTTC; cdr3_aa: CSAGGTGGLYTEQFF
clone_size: NA; j_call: TRBJ2-3; d_call: TRBD2; v_call: TRBV11-2; cdr3_nt: TGTGCCAGCAGCTTAGATTGGGGTAGCGGGGGGGCCGCAGATACGCAGTATTTT; cdr3_aa: CASSLDWGSGGAADTQYF
clone_size: few; j_call: TRBJ2-3; d_call: TRBD2; v_call: TRBV12-3/TRBV12-4; cdr3_nt: TGTGCCAGCAGCCGATTCGGACTAGCAGGAACAGATACGCAGTATTTT; cdr3_aa: CASSRFGLAGTDTQYF
clone_size: few; j_call: TRBJ2-1; d_call: NA; v_call: TRBV15; cdr3_nt: TGTGCCACCAGCAGAGCGCCTGGGCGGAATGAGCAGTTCTTC; cdr3_aa: CATSRAPGRNEQFF
clone_size: NA; j_call: TRBJ2-4; d_call: NA; v_call: TRBV7-6; cdr3_nt: TGTGCCAGCAGCGTACGGGCCCACTCCTACCAAAACATTCAGTACTTC; cdr3_aa: CASSVRAHSYQNIQYF
clone_size: few; j_call: TRBJ1-2; d_call: NA; v_call: TRBV14; cdr3_nt: TGTGCCAGCAGCCTTGGGGACGGGAATTACTATGGCTACACCTTC; cdr3_aa: CASSLGDGNYYGYTF
clone_size: NA; j_call: TRBJ2-7; d_call: TRBD1; v_call: TRBV12-3/TRBV12-4; cdr3_nt: TGTGCCAGCAGTTTCGGGACAGGGACCTACGAGCAGTACTTC; cdr3_aa: CASSFGTGTYEQYF
clone_size: few; j_call: TRBJ1-1; d_call: NA; v_call: TRBV5-1; cdr3_nt: TGCGCCAGCAGCTTGGGGCGGCCGAACACTGAAGCTTTCTTT; cdr3_aa: CASSLGRPNTEAFF
clone_size: NA; j_call: TRBJ1-2; d_call: TRBD1; v_call: TRBV7-9; cdr3_nt: TGTGCCAGCAGCTTCCCAACGACAGGGTACGTGGATGGCTACACCTTC; cdr3_aa: CASSFPTTGYVDGYTF
clone_size: few; j_call: TRBJ1-6; d_call: NA; v_call: TRBV6-5; cdr3_nt: TGTGCCAGCAGTTACCAAGGGGTTGGTTCACCCCTCCACTTT; cdr3_aa: CASSYQGVGSPLHF
clone_size: many; j_call: TRBJ1-1; d_call: NA; v_call: TRBV13; cdr3_nt: TGTGCCAGCAGCTTACTCCCAGGGAACACTGAAGCTTTCTTT; cdr3_aa: CASSLLPGNTEAFF
clone_size: NA; j_call: TRBJ2-5; d_call: NA; v_call: TRBV12-5; cdr3_nt: TGTGCTAGTGGTTTGGCAGCAGGTGCCCCCCACGAAGAGACCCAGTACTTC; cdr3_aa: CASGLAAGAPHEETQYF
clone_size: few; j_call: TRBJ2-1; d_call: TRBD2; v_call: TRBV19; cdr3_nt: TGTGCCAGTAGTCCGCGGGAGAGCTCCTACAATGAGCAGTTCTTC; cdr3_aa: CASSPRESSYNEQFF
clone_size: NA; j_call: TRBJ2-1; d_call: NA; v_call: TRBV20-1; cdr3_nt: TGCAGTGCTAGAGATTTCCTGCTCAATGAGCAGTTCTTC; cdr3_aa: CSARDFLLNEQFF
clone_size: few; j_call: TRBJ2-2; d_call: TRBD1; v_call: TRBV27; cdr3_nt: TGTGCCAGCAGTTCGTACAGGGGGTGGGACACCGGGGAGCTGTTTTTT; cdr3_aa: CASSSYRGWDTGELFF
clone_size: NA; j_call: TRBJ2-1; d_call: TRBD1; v_call: TRBV20-1; cdr3_nt: TGCAGTGCTGGGACAGGGGGAGGTGAGCAGTTCTTC; cdr3_aa: CSAGTGGGEQFF
clone_size: many; j_call: TRBJ2-7; d_call: NA; v_call: TRBV4-1; cdr3_nt: TGCGCCAGCAGCCCCGGTGGAGGGTTCTACGAGCAGTACTTC; cdr3_aa: CASSPGGGFYEQYF
clone_size: few; j_call: TRBJ2-7; d_call: TRBD1; v_call: TRBV5-1; cdr3_nt: TGCGCCAGCAGCTGGGGACAGACCGAGCAGTACTTC; cdr3_aa: CASSWGQTEQYF
clone_size: few; j_call: TRBJ2-7; d_call: TRBD2; v_call: TRBV7-9; cdr3_nt: TGTGCCAGCAGTCCCTCAGCGGGGGCTACCTACGAGCAGTACTTC; cdr3_aa: CASSPSAGATYEQYF
clone_size: NA; j_call: TRBJ2-7; d_call: TRBD2; v_call: TRBV27; cdr3_nt: TGTGCCAGCAGCCAACTAGCGGGGGAGGTCTACGAGCAGTACTTC; cdr3_aa: CASSQLAGEVYEQYF
clone_size: NA; j_call: TRBJ1-1; d_call: NA; v_call: TRBV7-2; cdr3_nt: TGTGCCAGCTTCTTCAATGTCCCGGGCACTGAAGCTTTCTTT; cdr3_aa: CASFFNVPGTEAFF
clone_size: NA; j_call: TRBJ1-1; d_call: NA; v_call: TRBV9; cdr3_nt: TGTGCCAGCAGCCCACAGGGCGCGGACACTGAAGCTTTCTTT; cdr3_aa: CASSPQGADTEAFF
clone_size: NA; j_call: TRBJ2-1; d_call: NA; v_call: TRBV7-9; cdr3_nt: TGTGCCAGCAGCAGACCCGGACCAATTAATGAGCAGTTCTTC; cdr3_aa: CASSRPGPINEQFF
clone_size: NA; j_call: TRBJ1-4; d_call: NA; v_call: TRBV2; cdr3_nt: TGTGCCAGCAGTGAAGCAATGGGGAATTGGAATGAAAAACTGTTTTTT; cdr3_aa: CASSEAMGNWNEKLFF
clone_size: NA; j_call: TRBJ2-5; d_call: TRBD1; v_call: TRBV7-9; cdr3_nt: TGTGCCAGCAGCTCCCGGGACAGGGAACAAGAGACCCAGTACTTC; cdr3_aa: CASSSRDREQETQYF
clone_size: few; j_call: TRBJ2-1; d_call: NA; v_call: TRBV12-3/TRBV12-4; cdr3_nt: TGTGCCAGCAGTTTTGCTAGCTCCTACAATGAGCAGTTCTTC; cdr3_aa: CASSFASSYNEQFF
clone_size: NA; j_call: TRBJ2-3; d_call: NA; v_call: TRBV6-5; cdr3_nt: TGTGCCAGCAGTATAGGGGCAGATACGCAGTATTTT; cdr3_aa: CASSIGADTQYF
clone_size: NA; j_call: TRBJ2-3; d_call: TRBD2; v_call: TRBV4-2; cdr3_nt: TGTGCCAGCAGCCGAGGCGGGGGGGCGGATACGCAGTATTTT; cdr3_aa: CASSRGGGADTQYF
clone_size: few; j_call: TRBJ2-3; d_call: NA; v_call: TRBV7-9; cdr3_nt: TGTGCCAGCAGCCGTACCTTAATTGCTGGGGGGGCGACGGATACGCAGTATTTT; cdr3_aa: CASSRTLIAGGATDTQYF
clone_size: many; j_call: TRBJ1-2; d_call: NA; v_call: TRBV12-3/TRBV12-4; cdr3_nt: TGTGCCATCGGGTGGGGTTATGGCTACACCTTC; cdr3_aa: CAIGWGYGYTF
clone_size: NA; j_call: TRBJ2-5; d_call: NA; v_call: TRBV15; cdr3_nt: TGTGCCACCAGCAGAGACCCGGGACGGGTACAAGAGACCCAGTACTTC; cdr3_aa: CATSRDPGRVQETQYF
clone_size: NA; j_call: TRBJ2-5; d_call: NA; v_call: TRBV18; cdr3_nt: TGTGCCAGCTCACCACCCCGGGTGGGGGAACAAGAGACCCAGTACTTC; cdr3_aa: CASSPPRVGEQETQYF
clone_size: NA; j_call: TRBJ1-1; d_call: NA; v_call: TRBV27; cdr3_nt: TGTGCCAGCAGTTTTTTTGACACTGAAGCTTTCTTT; cdr3_aa: CASSFFDTEAFF
clone_size: many; j_call: TRBJ1-1; d_call: NA; v_call: TRBV20-1; cdr3_nt: TGCAGTGCAGGGTACACTGAAGCTTTCTTT; cdr3_aa: CSAGYTEAFF
clone_size: few; j_call: TRBJ1-1; d_call: NA; v_call: TRBV11-2; cdr3_nt: TGTGCCAGCAGCCCCGCCCCGGGGGGAACTGAAGCTTTCTTT; cdr3_aa: CASSPAPGGTEAFF
clone_size: few; j_call: TRBJ2-1; d_call: NA; v_call: TRBV19; cdr3_nt: TGTGCCAGTAGTCTGCGGGGTACTTTGAATGAGCAGTTCTTC; cdr3_aa: CASSLRGTLNEQFF
clone_size: NA; j_call: TRBJ1-5; d_call: TRBD1; v_call: TRBV5-1; cdr3_nt: TGCGCCAGCAGCCCGGGGACAGGGGTTACGCAGCCCCAGCATTTT; cdr3_aa: CASSPGTGVTQPQHF
clone_size: few; j_call: TRBJ2-6; d_call: TRBD1; v_call: TRBV29-1; cdr3_nt: TGCAGCGTTGAGGACAGGGAGAGACCTGGGGCCAACGTCCTGACTTTC; cdr3_aa: CSVEDRERPGANVLTF